This section outlines one TCR beta chain sequence together with its context. Assay used: immunoSEQ multiplex PCR; TCRdb lists only in-frame clones, some missing. Of about 710,000 clones in the sample, approximately 72% are singletons; the top ten hold less than 2%. The data stem from a study of shared clonotypes between healthy human individuals. Turning to the study itself: CD4 naive and memory got three plates each, CD8 naive two, CD8 memory one.

The CDR3 extends over 15 amino acids. V lost 6 bases to trimming and J lost 0 bases; unmatched junction nucleotides: 8. The germline CDR1 and CDR2 sequences are SNHLY and FYNNEI. The sample comprised memory CD4+ T cells sorted from blood. Specified subset: CD45RA-negative fraction. The chain combines TRBV2 with TRBJ2-7, with 7 bases aligning to TRBD2. The receptor comes from a woman in her twenties or thirties in good health. The CDR3 sequence is CASSASGASSYEQYF. Here the CDR3 DNA reads TGTGCCAGCAGCGCAAGCGGGGCCAGCTCCTACGAGCAGTACTTC.